Listed here are 32 T cell receptor beta chains from one sample, sequenced in a study of CD8 T cells in Susac syndrome. The RNA input was roughly 0.45 to 1 ug, and it was reverse transcribed with random hexamers. Each CDR3 protein is one row after TCRdb ran MiXCR on the immunoSEQ multiplex PCR reads. The sample includes about 100,000 distinct CDR3 sequences, about 95% of them seen just once. The source material was CD8+ T cells from PBMCs. The receptors were gathered from a human donor with Susac syndrome.

This chain links TRBV14 with TRBJ1-2; D perhaps matches TRBD1 (5 bases). Trimming removed 4 bases at V and 8 bases at J, with 20 bases between. CDR1 and CDR2 from the germline V gene are SGHDN and FVKESK. This CDR3 comprises 15 residues. The DNA of the CDR3 is TGTGCCAGCAGCCGTCACGGGACGGATCCTCGAGGCTACACCTTC. Residues: CASSRHGTDPRGYTF.

The rearrangement joins TRBV27 to TRBJ1-2; D remains ambiguous. The CDR3 contains 14 residues. The V end was cut by 6 bases, the J end by 2 bases, with 13 bases between. Germline V gene sequence: CDR1 MNHEY, CDR2 SMNVEV (reference sequence). CDR3 nucleotide sequence: TGTGCCAGCAGCGGTGGAGGGCAGAACTATGGCTACACCTTC. It yields the protein CASSGGGQNYGYTF.

This rearrangement joins TRBV7-3 to TRBJ2-3; D might be TRBD1 (6 bases). The CDR3 length is 13 residues. Germline lookup yields CDR1 SGHTA and CDR2 FQGTGA. Trimming pared 4 bases from V and 6 bases from J, leaving 11 bases between. This CDR3 is CASSYSGADTQYF. The DNA for the CDR3 is TGTGCCAGCAGCTATTCAGGGGCGGATACGCAGTATTTT.

This clonotype was observed once. The chain combines TRBV10-3 with TRBJ2-1, with 10 bases aligning to TRBD2. Germline values: CDR1 ENHRY, CDR2 SYGVKD. The CDR3 totals 15 residues. The V and J ends lost 6 bases and 6 bases, in that order; junction bases with no gene match: 8. The CDR3: CAISASGGPLNEQFF. CDR3 DNA sequence: TGTGCCATCAGCGCTAGCGGGGGACCCCTCAATGAGCAGTTCTTC.

The chain uses TRBV18 and TRBJ2-7; the D gene is possibly TRBD2 (5 bases). This CDR3 comprises 13 residues. The V and J ends lost 6 bases and 3 bases respectively, with 12 bases between them. The germline gives CDR1 KGHSH, CDR2 LQKENI. This CDR3 is CASSPGLNYEQYF. The CDR3 DNA reads TGTGCCAGCTCGCCCGGACTTAACTACGAGCAGTACTTC.

This chain links TRBV9 with TRBJ2-2; 7 bases are shared with TRBD1. Germline V gives CDR1 SGDLS, CDR2 YYNGEE. This CDR3 has 16 amino acids. The J segment lost 6 bases and the V segment lost 0 bases, leaving 8 bases of the junction unmatched. CDR3 in amino acids: CASSVGTGEVSGELFF. DNA for the CDR3: TGTGCCAGCAGCGTAGGAACAGGGGAAGTGTCCGGGGAGCTGTTTTTT. Complete variable domain (other parts from reference TRBV9 and TRBJ2-2): DSGVTQTPKHLITATGQRVTLRCSPRSGDLSVYWYQQSLDQGLQFLIQYYNGEERAKGNILERFSAQQFPDLHSELNLSSLELGDSALYFCASSVGTGEVSGELFFGEGSRLTVL.

V gene TRBV28 combines with J gene TRBJ1-5; D remains ambiguous. This CDR3 comprises 16 residues. Between the trimmed V and J ends, which lost 8 bases and 2 bases, there was a span of 19 bases. The V gene's germline CDR1 is MDHEN and CDR2 SYDVKM. CDR3 in amino acids: CASLSARLRGNQPQHF. DNA for the CDR3: TGTGCCAGCCTTAGTGCCAGGCTTAGGGGCAATCAGCCCCAGCATTTT.

The chain employs TRBV9 and TRBJ2-7, with TRBD2 identical over 8 bases. Germline CDR1 and CDR2: SGDLS and YYNGEE. This CDR3 has 14 residues. Trimming at V came to 3 bases and at J to 1 base, leaving 3 bases not matched to a gene. The DNA for the CDR3 is TGTGCCAGCAGCGATAGCGGGAATTCCTACGAGCAGTACTTC. Encoded protein: CASSDSGNSYEQYF.

In nucleotides, the CDR3 is TGCAGCGTACTAGCGGGGGGGATTTTCACAGATACGCAGTATTTT. Translation gives CSVLAGGIFTDTQYF. The chain joins TRBV29-1 to TRBJ2-3, with 13 nucleotides matching TRBD2. CDR1 and CDR2 from the germline V gene are SQVTM and ANQGSEA. CDR3 length equals 15 residues. V dropped 6 bases and J dropped 2; count of bases not matched to a gene: 5.

This clonotype showed up just once. This rearrangement joins TRBV29-1 to TRBJ1-2; perhaps TRBD1 as D (6 bases). CDR3 length: 13 residues. V was cut by 6 bases and J by 4 bases, with 15 bases left in between. Germline CDR1 is SQVTM and CDR2 is ANQGSEA. As DNA, the CDR3 is TGCAGCGTCCAAGAGGGGGAAGGCTATGGCTACACCTTC. Encoded protein: CSVQEGEGYGYTF.

This chain uses TRBV28 with TRBJ1-5, with D uncertain. The V end was cut by 6 bases, the J end by 4 bases, with 7 bases between. CDR1 MDHEN and CDR2 SYDVKM come from the germline V gene. CDR3 length equals 12 residues. The CDR3 spells CASREENQPQHF. The CDR3 nucleotides read TGTGCCAGCAGGGAAGAAAATCAGCCCCAGCATTTT.

The chain recombines TRBV29-1 with TRBJ1-4; D possibly corresponds to TRBD1 (6 bases). Germline V CDR1 and CDR2: SQVTM, ANQGSEA. V lost 6 bases and J 2 bases, leaving 19 bases between the germline ends. This CDR3 has 16 residues. CDR3 nucleotide sequence: TGCAGCGTCGAACTCGGGACACGGGCGACTAATGAAAAACTGTTTTTT. Its translation: CSVELGTRATNEKLFF.

This chain joins TRBV2 and TRBJ2-5; weak D call: TRBD2 (6 bases). This CDR3 has 11 amino acids. Germline-derived CDR1 and CDR2 are SNHLY and FYNNEI. Trimming took off 7 bases at V and 5 bases at J, with 8 bases between the two ends. CDR3 bases: TGTGCCAGCATACGGGGGGAGACCCAGTACTTC. The encoded protein is CASIRGETQYF.

V usage is TRBV29-1 and J usage is TRBJ2-5; D may be TRBD1 (6 bases). Germline CDR1 and CDR2: SQVTM and ANQGSEA. CDR3 length equals 12 residues. With 5 bases removed from V and 5 bases from J, the gap between germline ends came to 12 bases. The CDR3 is CSVPDSSETQYF. The CDR3 coding sequence is TGCAGCGTTCCGGACAGTTCGGAGACCCAGTACTTC.

This clonotype was observed a few times. The chain employs TRBV19 and TRBJ1-5; a weak D match, TRBD1 (5 bases). With 9 bases removed from V and 1 base from J, the gap between germline ends came to 7 bases. Germline V lookup: CDR1 LNHDA, CDR2 SQIVND (reference sequence). The CDR3 runs to 12 residues. This CDR3 is CASRESNQPQHF. The DNA of the CDR3 is TGTGCCAGCAGGGAAAGCAATCAGCCCCAGCATTTT.

V is TRBV10-3 and J is TRBJ2-2; possibly TRBD1 for D (6 bases). The CDR3 contains 14 residues. V lost 3 bases to trimming and J lost 3 bases, with 8 bases between them. Germline V gene data show CDR1 as ENHRY and CDR2 as SYGVKD. The chain's CDR3 is CAISDAGDTGELFF. The CDR3 DNA reads as TGTGCCATCAGTGACGCAGGGGACACCGGGGAGCTGTTTTTT.

The J gene is TRBJ2-5, the V gene TRBV15, with 8 bases fitting TRBD1. The CDR3 is made up of 15 amino acids. J lost 5 bases, V lost 0 bases, and 5 bases had no gene match. CDR1 and CDR2 (germline): LNHNV, YYDKDF (reference sequence). The CDR3 sequence is CATSRDLGDRETQYF. CDR3 in DNA: TGTGCCACCAGCAGAGATTTGGGGGACAGGGAGACCCAGTACTTC.

This clonotype was detected a few times. The CDR3 loop is CASSGTSGTDTQYF. CDR3 bases: TGTGCCAGCAGTGGGACTAGCGGCACAGATACGCAGTATTTT. The V and J genes are TRBV6-4 and TRBJ2-3; 9 bases match TRBD2. Germline V gene lookup returns CDR1 MRHNA and CDR2 SNTAGT. The V and J ends lost 4 bases and 1 base, in that order; junction bases with no gene match: 0. The CDR3 is 14 residues long.

The chain combines TRBV12-3 or TRBV12-4 with TRBJ2-7; D ambiguous. V lost 0 bases and J 0 bases, leaving 3 bases between the germline ends. This CDR3 is built from 13 residues. DNA for the CDR3: TGTGCCAGCAGTTTAGCGGGCTCCTACGAGCAGTACTTC. It codes for CASSLAGSYEQYF.

This chain links TRBV11-2 with TRBJ2-1; D is uncertain. The CDR3 has 13 amino acids. V gave up 0 bases and J gave up 9 bases, with 9 bases separating them. Germline values: CDR1 SGHAT, CDR2 FQNNGV. Written as DNA, the CDR3 is TGTGCCAGCAGCTTAGACTATAGGAGTGAGCAGTTCTTC. It codes for CASSLDYRSEQFF. The complete variable domain, with remaining parts taken from reference TRBV11-2 and TRBJ2-1, reads EAGVAQSPRYKIIEKRQSVAFWCNPISGHATLYWYQQILGQGPKLLIQFQNNGVVDDSQLPKDRFSAERLKGVDSTLKIQPAKLEDSAVYLCASSLDYRSEQFFGPGTRLTVL.

The chain employs TRBV29-1 and TRBJ2-3, with 10 bases that match TRBD2. Trimming cost V 0 bases and J 2 bases; bases outside gene matches: 2. This CDR3 region has 15 residues. Germline values: CDR1 SQVTM, CDR2 ANQGSEA. CDR3 sequence reads: CSVEELAGFTDTQYF. CDR3 in DNA: TGCAGCGTTGAAGAACTAGCGGGATTCACAGATACGCAGTATTTT.

This sequence joins TRBV5-4 and TRBJ2-6, with D unclear. The CDR3 loop spans 14 amino acids. Trimming removed 9 bases from V and 0 bases from J, with 10 bases in between. CDR1 SGHNT and CDR2 YYREEE come from the germline V gene (reference sequence). CDR3 DNA: TGTGCCATCCTGGACCCCTCTGGGGCCAACGTCCTGACTTTC. Amino acid sequence: CAILDPSGANVLTF.

This chain connects TRBV29-1 to TRBJ1-4; 8 bases are shared with TRBD1. This CDR3 has 12 residues. Germline loops: CDR1 SQVTM, CDR2 ANQGSEA. For the CDR3, the DNA is TGCAGTGGTACGACAGGGGATGAAAAACTGTTTTTT. This encodes CSGTTGDEKLFF.

The chain recombines TRBV18 with TRBJ2-1, with 7 bases that match TRBD2. Trimming at V came to 5 bases and at J to 4 bases, leaving 11 bases not matched to a gene. The CDR3 runs 16 residues. Germline CDR1 KGHSH, CDR2 LQKENI. The DNA for the CDR3 is TGTGCCAGCTCATTGAGCGGGGAAGTCGAGTACAATGAGCAGTTCTTC. This codes for CASSLSGEVEYNEQFF.

The chain combines TRBV7-3 with TRBJ2-7; TRBD2 agrees at 10 bases. Germline lookup yields CDR1 SGHTA and CDR2 FQGTGA. V was clipped by 4 bases and J by 1 base; unmatched bases: 1. The CDR3 runs 14 residues. The CDR3 bases are TGTGCCAGCAGCTCAGCGGGAGGGTCCTACGAGCAGTACTTC. Amino acid sequence: CASSSAGGSYEQYF.

The chain links TRBV6-5 to TRBJ1-6, with D possibly matching TRBD1 (5 bases). Germline CDR1 and CDR2: MNHEY and SVGAGI. The CDR3 is 16 residues long. Trimming took 0 bases from V and 6 from J, leaving 12 bases between them. The DNA for the CDR3 is TGTGCCAGCAGTTACTCGGGCGGGGCCGGTAATTCACCCCTCCACTTT. This translates into CASSYSGGAGNSPLHF.

This sequence joins TRBV9 and TRBJ2-7; tentatively, D is TRBD1 (6 bases). V was clipped by 3 bases and J by 2 bases, with 12 bases between them. Germline lookup yields CDR1 SGDLS and CDR2 YYNGEE. This CDR3 region has 14 residues. The CDR3 loop is CASSEGTHAYEQYF. CDR3 bases: TGTGCCAGCAGCGAAGGGACACACGCCTACGAGCAGTACTTC.

V and J are TRBV9 and TRBJ2-5; TRBD1 or TRBD2 may be the D gene (6 bases each). CDR3 length: 15 amino acids. CDR1 is SGDLS, CDR2 YYNGEE, per germline. The V end lost 3 bases, the J end lost 2 bases, and 14 bases lay between the germline ends. CDR3 protein: CASSAPGAGQETQYF. CDR3 bases: TGTGCCAGCAGCGCCCCGGGGGCAGGACAAGAGACCCAGTACTTC.

The gene calls are TRBV28 and TRBJ2-7; D unresolved. Per the germline V gene, CDR1 is MDHEN and CDR2 is SYDVKM. V was trimmed by 5 bases and J by 3 bases, leaving 11 bases between them. The CDR3 is made up of 13 amino acids. The CDR3 coding sequence is TGTGCCAGCAGTGGAACCGAAGGCTACGAGCAGTACTTC. The encoded protein is CASSGTEGYEQYF.

The chain combines TRBV5-1 with TRBJ2-5; 12 nucleotides agree with TRBD2. CDR3 length equals 16 residues. J gave up 2 bases and V 4 bases, and 6 bases lay outside the gene matches. Germline V gives CDR1 SGHRS, CDR2 YFSETQ. The CDR3 sequence: CASSKGLAGLQETQYF. CDR3 nucleotide sequence: TGCGCCAGCAGCAAGGGACTAGCGGGCCTACAAGAGACCCAGTACTTC.

The CDR3 protein is CASSVGSETEAFF. The DNA for the CDR3 is TGTGCCAGCAGCGTAGGGTCGGAAACTGAAGCTTTCTTT. The chain recombines TRBV9 with TRBJ1-1; D is ambiguous. The CDR3 consists of 13 residues. In germline, CDR1 is SGDLS, CDR2 YYNGEE. V was clipped by 0 bases and J by 5 bases, with 8 bases between them.

The chain is built from TRBV29-1 and TRBJ1-2, with D hard to call. CDR3 length: 11 residues. Germline CDR1 SQVTM, CDR2 ANQGSEA. Deletions cut 5 bases from V and 8 bases from J, with 12 bases between. DNA for the CDR3: TGCAGCGTTCCAGGCCGCGGAGGCTACACCTTC. It yields the protein CSVPGRGGYTF. Looking up the rest from reference TRBV29-1 and TRBJ1-2 gives the full variable domain: SAVISQKPSRDICQRGTSLTIQCQVDSQVTMMFWYRQQPGQSLTLIATANQGSEATYESGFVIDKFPISRPNLTFSTLTVSNMSPEDSSIYLCSVPGRGGYTFGSGTRLTVV.